This TCR beta chain is drawn from a study of shared clonotypes between healthy human individuals (dated by TCRdb to the early 2020s). About the full investigation: The cohort comprised a couple of women and a few men aged 18 to 49 years. Per donor, three plates each were used for CD4 naive and CD4 memory, two for CD8 naive, and one for CD8 memory. To estimate repertoire size and how much clonotype sharing occurs between individuals, the study deeply sequenced the blood TCR repertoires of roughly 5 healthy adults. Libraries were prepared and TCR repertoires were sequenced by different laboratories using diverse techniques, in order to increase sequencing depth and limit assay-specific biases. Between about 0.8 and 8.9 billion PBMCs per donor were obtained by leukapheresis. Overall study results and their limits: Incomplete sequencing was indicated by rarefaction of sorted-subset datasets, despite the large sequencing depth. Compared with non-shared clonotypes, clonotypes shared by all four sorted-subset donors had higher generation probabilities. When a few donors were compared, the shared fraction of clonotypes was approximately 5% for naive CD4, more than 3% for naive CD8, 2% to 2.5% for memory CD4, and roughly 0.4% for memory CD8. The small number of donors limited the genetic and exposure-history diversity represented. Sampling was restricted to blood, and TCR repertoires in tissues likely differ from the TCR repertoires found in blood. Estimated clonotype richness was generally larger for naive than for memory subsets. Pairwise subsampling indicated that sequencing depth was expected to affect the degree of clonotype sharing among donors.

Sequences LNHDA (CDR1) and SQIVND (CDR2) are obtained from the germline V gene (reference sequence). Reading from cysteine to phenylalanine, the CDR3 counts 15 amino acids. The entry retains the CDR3 DNA only, 45 bases that are in frame from base 1. V drops 3 bases and J drops 4 bases, leaving 15 bases in between. Using the deep immunoSEQ assay, multiplex PCR amplified TCR CDR3 regions from genomic DNA. Extracted genomic DNA from each cell subset was spread evenly across all wells of several immunoSEQ 96-well plates, with each plate serving as a replicate. For sorted subsets, each replicate PCR was loaded with roughly 200 ng genomic DNA, equivalent to 30,000 or so T cell genomes. The purified libraries were quantified using a Qubit 3.0 fluorometer, sized with a Bioanalyzer 2100, and then quantified again using the KAPA Library Quantification kit. Each immunoSEQ 96-well plate was sequenced on its own single-read 150-cycle Illumina NextSeq 550 flow cell. Concerning the study's data processing: Because the immunoSEQ output included only junctional sequences and no quality scores, the filtering could not be the same as the filtering used for full-length reads. To assign V/J genes and CDR3, sequences were annotated using PyIR, a Python wrapper for IgBLAST v1.9, with IMGT germline references. Any read was removed if the V/J assignment was weak (E-value above 1e-6), the CDR3 was missing, or the read contained stop codons, out-of-frame junctions, or ambiguous translated residues. A V3J clonotype was defined by an identical inferred V gene, J gene, and CDR3 amino acid sequence. To compute the percentage overlap between repertoires, the number of shared unique clonotypes was divided by the size of the smaller repertoire. Three approaches were used to assess repertoire richness: RTK rarefaction, the Chao1 estimator, and Recon v2.1 estimates of unobserved clonotypes. OLGA was used to compute generation probabilities for all TCRbeta clonotypes that the gDNA method yielded from a few donors. This is the immuneACCESS table as TCRdb keeps it, with only in-frame sequences that have V and J called. A part of the clones is gone; compared with another copy, unresolved V genes explain less than half, and the rest is unexplained. Clone size and the V and J calls come from that table; the DNA yielded D and trimming. The sample has around 2.1 million clones on record, approximately 94% of them singletons. Under 2% of the sample is held by the ten biggest clonotypes.

CD8 naive samples were obtained by positive selection for CCR7 among CD45RO-negative cells, yielding a CD45RA+CCR7+ population from which TemRA cells were excluded. Healthy HIV-negative adults with no recently reported acute infections or vaccinations were included as donors. Every donor was a Caucasian adult residing in Nashville, Tennessee, USA. Blood was obtained by leukapheresis, after which PBMCs were separated by Ficoll-Histopaque density gradient centrifugation and cryopreserved in liquid nitrogen vapor phase. Purity and quantity of every magnetically sorted T cell population were checked by analytical flow cytometry. Genomic DNA was isolated from each sorted fraction and quantified by UV absorbance on a Nanodrop 2000c. Comments on this clone: The antigen it binds to is not known. No qualities accompany the bases; no much larger clone lies one base away.

The sequence was collected from a man aged 18 to 29 in good health. Some clones in this sample may be carry-over from other donors' samples. The sequencing sample was made of naive CD8+ T cells from PBMCs. This specimen's cell subset or site label, interpreted: CD45RA+CCR7+. The V and J segments used are TRBV19 and TRBJ1-1; no D gene call is confident. CDR3 region: CASSILPVISTEAFF. The nucleotides are TGTGCCAGTAGTATCCTTCCGGTTATTAGCACTGAAGCTTTCTTT.